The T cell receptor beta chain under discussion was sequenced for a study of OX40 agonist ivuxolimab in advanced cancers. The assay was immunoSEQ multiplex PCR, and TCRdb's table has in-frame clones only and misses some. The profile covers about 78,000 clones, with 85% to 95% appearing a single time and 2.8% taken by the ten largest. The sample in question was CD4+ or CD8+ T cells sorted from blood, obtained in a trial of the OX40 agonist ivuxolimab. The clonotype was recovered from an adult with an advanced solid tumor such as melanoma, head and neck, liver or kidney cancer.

CDR3 sequence: CASHNNRNYGYTF. DNA for the CDR3: TGTGCCAGCCATAATAACCGTAACTATGGCTACACCTTC. This sequence joins TRBV28 and TRBJ1-2; no clear D gene. V lost 8 bases, J lost 1 base, and 11 bases lay in between. The CDR3 runs 13 residues. CDR1 and CDR2 from the germline V gene are MDHEN and SYDVKM.